One and the same sample provided the 24 T cell receptor beta chains below, sequenced in a study of blood T cell repertoires in COVID-19 (dated by TCRdb to about 2020). Libraries were constructed by the immunoSEQ multiplex PCR assay. TCRdb stores this immuneACCESS table with in-frame sequences only. Part of the clones is absent; in the studies checked, under half of the shortfall reflects unresolved V genes, and no reason is known for the rest. Counted in this sample were about 170,000 clones; roughly 91% of them appeared once. Approximately 2.1% of the sample is taken by the ten largest. The sample was peripheral blood. Receptors originate from a man aged 50 to 60 who had recovered from COVID-19.

The CDR3 is CASSYSARGETQYF. CDR3 DNA sequence: TGTGCCAGCAGTTACTCTGCCCGGGGAGAGACCCAGTACTTC. This chain uses TRBV6-2 or TRBV6-3 with TRBJ2-5, with D perhaps TRBD2 (5 bases). Trimming cost V 0 bases and J 4 bases, with 9 bases left between them. The germline V gene has CDR1 MNHEY and CDR2 SVGEGT. The CDR3 spans 14 residues.

V and J are TRBV30 and TRBJ1-2; 10 bases match TRBD1. The CDR3 has 18 residues. V dropped 4 bases and J dropped 0; count of bases not matched to a gene: 14. The V gene's germline CDR1 is GTSNPN and CDR2 SVGIG (reference sequence). The CDR3 loop reads CAWTRTAGQGSANYGYTF. DNA of the CDR3: TGTGCCTGGACTAGAACGGCGGGACAGGGGTCCGCTAACTATGGCTACACCTTC.

The CDR3 protein is CASSDSIKRLAGTFYEQYF. The CDR3 coding sequence is TGTGCCAGCAGTGACTCAATAAAAAGGCTAGCGGGAACCTTTTACGAGCAGTACTTC. The chain uses TRBV6-4 and TRBJ2-7, with 9 bases that match TRBD2. J was trimmed by 4 bases and V by 0 bases; bases with no gene match: 16. The germline gives CDR1 MRHNA, CDR2 SNTAGT. The CDR3 has 19 residues.

This chain connects TRBV7-2 to TRBJ1-2; 9 positions agree with TRBD1. Unmatched junction bases numbered 1, after V lost 1 base and J lost 4 bases. The germline V gene has CDR1 SGHTA and CDR2 FQGNSA. The CDR3 contains 14 residues. CDR3 DNA: TGTGCCAGCAGCTTAGACAGGGGGCTCTATGGCTACACCTTC. Residues: CASSLDRGLYGYTF. Full variable domain (missing parts from reference TRBV7-2 and TRBJ1-2): GAGVSQSPSNKVTEKGKDVELRCDPISGHTALYWYRQSLGQGLEFLIYFQGNSAPDKSGLPSDRFSAERTGGSVSTLTIQRTQQEDSAVYLCASSLDRGLYGYTFGSGTRLTVV.

The chain uses TRBV4-2 and TRBJ2-7; 7 positions agree with TRBD2. J gave up 2 bases and V 11 bases, and 9 bases lay outside the gene matches. The germline CDR1 and CDR2 sequences are LGHNA and YNFKEQ. The CDR3 loop spans 13 amino acids. The CDR3 spells CAFGPGGPYEQYF. The CDR3 nucleotides are TGTGCCTTTGGTCCGGGGGGACCCTACGAGCAGTACTTC.

V and J are TRBV7-2 and TRBJ2-3; possibly TRBD2 for D (6 bases). The V gene lost 6 bases and the J gene lost 0 bases, with 13 bases spanning the gap. From germline, CDR1 is SGHTA and CDR2 FQGNSA. CDR3 size: 15 residues. Here the CDR3 DNA reads TGTGCCAGCAGGCCACCGGGACTGAGCACAGATACGCAGTATTTT. As protein: CASRPPGLSTDTQYF. Variable domain in full (rest from reference TRBV7-2 and TRBJ2-3): GAGVSQSPSNKVTEKGKDVELRCDPISGHTALYWYRQSLGQGLEFLIYFQGNSAPDKSGLPSDRFSAERTGGSVSTLTIQRTQQEDSAVYLCASRPPGLSTDTQYFGPGTRLTVL.

This clone was detected once. The genes are TRBV7-3 and TRBJ2-2; a possible D gene is TRBD1 (6 bases). CDR3 size: 14 residues. The germline V gene has CDR1 SGHTA and CDR2 FQGTGA. V lost 10 bases and J lost 0, with 12 bases in between. The CDR3 nucleotides read TGTGCCACCAAACAGGGTCCGAACACCGGGGAGCTGTTTTTT. Its protein product is CATKQGPNTGELFF.

The chain carries TRBV4-3 and TRBJ2-5; 7 nucleotides line up with TRBD1. The length of the CDR3 is 14 residues. The germline V gene encodes CDR1 LGHNA and CDR2 YSLEER. The V segment lost 4 bases and the J segment 1 base; nucleotides outside the gene matches: 3. The CDR3 spells CASSPGTAQETQYF. As DNA, the CDR3 is TGCGCCAGCAGCCCAGGGACAGCCCAAGAGACCCAGTACTTC.

The chain has TRBV5-1 and TRBJ2-5, with D possibly TRBD1 on 6 matching bases. V lost 1 base and J 5 bases, leaving 6 bases between the germline ends. Germline V CDR1 and CDR2: SGHRS, YFSETQ. CDR3 length: 12 residues. The CDR3 here is CASSLRGETQYF. CDR3 DNA: TGCGCCAGCAGCTTGAGGGGGGAGACCCAGTACTTC.

The chain uses TRBV10-3 and TRBJ2-3, with 7 positions matching TRBD2. The V segment lost 4 bases and the J segment 3 bases; nucleotides outside the gene matches: 10. Germline V gives CDR1 ENHRY, CDR2 SYGVKD. The CDR3 sequence is 16 residues long. CDR3 protein: CAISGGGASLTDTQYF. The DNA for the CDR3 is TGTGCCATCAGTGGGGGGGGAGCTAGCTTAACAGATACGCAGTATTTT.

CDR3 loop: CASSSPGQGNTIYF. CDR3 nucleotides: TGTGCCAGCAGCTCCCCGGGACAGGGAAACACCATATATTTT. The chain couples TRBV9 to TRBJ1-3; TRBD1 matches 7 bases. Germline values: CDR1 SGDLS, CDR2 YYNGEE. J gave up 4 bases and V 4 bases, and 5 bases lay outside the gene matches. The CDR3 is made up of 14 amino acids.

The chain joins TRBV7-8 to TRBJ1-6, with D perhaps TRBD1 (6 bases). The CDR3 length is 19 residues. The ends were cut back, 5 bases at V and 12 bases at J, with 32 bases in the middle. Germline-derived CDR1 and CDR2 are SGHVS and FQNEAQ. The CDR3 region has the DNA TGTGCCAGCAGCCAAACCAACCACCCCCGGGACACTAACTTCCGACCCCTCCACTTT. It translates to CASSQTNHPRDTNFRPLHF.

This chain links TRBV7-9 with TRBJ2-7; 7 bases agree with TRBD1. V dropped 4 bases and J dropped 6; count of bases not matched to a gene: 3. This CDR3 comprises 12 residues. Germline assignment: CDR1 SEHNR and CDR2 FQNEAQ (reference sequence). CDR3 protein: CASSSDRVEQYF. The CDR3 region has the DNA TGTGCCAGCAGCTCCGACAGGGTCGAGCAGTACTTC.

About this clone: At one end the junction does not follow the germline gene, possibly because of a read error. V is TRBV6-2 or TRBV6-3 and J is TRBJ2-7; 7 bases match TRBD1. Germline loops: CDR1 MNHEY, CDR2 SVGEGT. This CDR3 spans 14 amino acids. The CDR3: CASSRARQGDKCDF. The CDR3, as DNA: TGTGCCAGCAGCCGCGCGCGCCAGGGGGACAAGTGTGACTTC.

The J gene is TRBJ1-3, the V gene TRBV6-5; unclear D gene. Between the trimmed V and J ends, which lost 1 base and 0 bases, there was a span of 10 bases. Germline CDR1 and CDR2: MNHEY and SVGAGI. There are 16 residues in the CDR3. CDR3 amino acids: CASSYFAASSGNTIYF. The CDR3 DNA reads as TGTGCCAGCAGTTACTTCGCCGCGAGCTCTGGAAACACCATATATTTT.

This clone has just a few counts. The chain joins TRBV24-1 to TRBJ1-3, with 7 bases aligning to TRBD1. The CDR3 extends over 14 amino acids. Trimming at V came to 8 bases and at J to 4 bases, leaving 7 bases not matched to a gene. Germline assignment: CDR1 KGHDR and CDR2 SFDVKD. The CDR3 region has the DNA TGTGCCACCATTCAGACAGGGAGGGGAAACACCATATATTTT. This sequence encodes CATIQTGRGNTIYF.

V usage is TRBV2 and J usage is TRBJ1-5, with TRBD1 matching 8 bases. V lost 6 bases and J lost 6; bases outside the gene matches: 10. Germline V CDR1 and CDR2: SNHLY, FYNNEI. The CDR3 consists of 15 residues. Here the CDR3 reads CASRGGQGSSQPQHF. The CDR3 bases are TGTGCCAGCAGGGGCGGACAGGGTAGTAGTCAGCCCCAGCATTTT.

This sequence joins TRBV29-1 and TRBJ1-1; no firm D call. Germline lookup yields CDR1 SQVTM and CDR2 ANQGSEA. This CDR3 has 13 residues. V was clipped by 5 bases and J by 1 base, with 11 bases between them. The CDR3 loop is CSVCETPNTEAFF. The CDR3 DNA sequence: TGCAGCGTTTGCGAGACTCCGAACACTGAAGCTTTCTTT. The full variable domain, completed using reference TRBV29-1 and TRBJ1-1, is SAVISQKPSRDICQRGTSLTIQCQVDSQVTMMFWYRQQPGQSLTLIATANQGSEATYESGFVIDKFPISRPNLTFSTLTVSNMSPEDSSIYLCSVCETPNTEAFFGQGTRLTVV.

J is TRBJ2-1 and V is TRBV5-4; 7 bases map to TRBD2. Germline CDR1 reads SGHNT; CDR2 reads YYREEE (reference sequence). After removal of 0 bases from V and 4 bases from J, the junction contained 4 bases not matched to a gene. The length of the CDR3 is 15 residues. The CDR3 DNA reads as TGTGCCAGCAGCTTGGATCGCGGGAGATACAATGAGCAGTTCTTC. Protein sequence: CASSLDRGRYNEQFF.

This clone has a single count. This chain joins TRBV2 and TRBJ2-5, with D perhaps matching TRBD2 (6 bases). The CDR3 loop spans 15 amino acids. The ends were cut back, 3 bases at V and 5 bases at J, with 16 bases in the middle. Per the germline V gene, CDR1 is SNHLY and CDR2 is FYNNEI. CDR3 coding DNA: TGTGCCAGCAGTGATTTACTAGCCCGAGTGGAGACCCAGTACTTC. Translating gives CASSDLLARVETQYF.

V is TRBV5-4 and J is TRBJ1-1, with a tentative D call TRBD1 (5 bases). Per the germline V gene, CDR1 is SGHNT and CDR2 is YYREEE (reference sequence). This CDR3 comprises 13 residues. Deletions cut 4 bases from V and 4 bases from J, with 11 bases between. The CDR3 nucleotides are TGTGCCAGCAGCCGGGACTTTACCACTGAAGCTTTCTTT. As protein: CASSRDFTTEAFF.

The J gene is TRBJ2-7, the V gene TRBV11-2; D possibly corresponds to TRBD2 (5 bases). V gave up 3 bases and J gave up 3 bases, with 15 bases separating them. This CDR3 is 15 amino acids long. CDR1 is SGHAT and CDR2 is FQNNGV in the germline V gene. The CDR3 loop is CASSLYGEWGYEQYF. DNA for the CDR3: TGTGCCAGCAGCTTGTACGGGGAATGGGGCTACGAGCAGTACTTC.

The CDR3 DNA reads as TGCGCCAGCAGCGTCTCGGGACAGGGGGCTGGAAACACCATATATTTT. This gives the protein CASSVSGQGAGNTIYF. The chain couples TRBV5-1 to TRBJ1-3; 11 bases match TRBD1. The CDR3 totals 16 residues. The ends lost 4 bases at V and 2 bases at J; junction bases unmatched: 5. Germline assignment: CDR1 SGHRS and CDR2 YFSETQ.

This chain uses TRBV27 with TRBJ2-2, with D possibly being TRBD2 (6 bases). The germline CDR1 and CDR2 sequences are MNHEY and SMNVEV (reference sequence). The CDR3 loop spans 16 amino acids. Trimming removed 10 bases from V and 0 bases from J, with 18 bases in between. This CDR3 is CATFSWRDANTGELFF. The CDR3 coding sequence is TGTGCCACCTTTTCCTGGCGGGACGCGAACACCGGGGAGCTGTTTTTT.